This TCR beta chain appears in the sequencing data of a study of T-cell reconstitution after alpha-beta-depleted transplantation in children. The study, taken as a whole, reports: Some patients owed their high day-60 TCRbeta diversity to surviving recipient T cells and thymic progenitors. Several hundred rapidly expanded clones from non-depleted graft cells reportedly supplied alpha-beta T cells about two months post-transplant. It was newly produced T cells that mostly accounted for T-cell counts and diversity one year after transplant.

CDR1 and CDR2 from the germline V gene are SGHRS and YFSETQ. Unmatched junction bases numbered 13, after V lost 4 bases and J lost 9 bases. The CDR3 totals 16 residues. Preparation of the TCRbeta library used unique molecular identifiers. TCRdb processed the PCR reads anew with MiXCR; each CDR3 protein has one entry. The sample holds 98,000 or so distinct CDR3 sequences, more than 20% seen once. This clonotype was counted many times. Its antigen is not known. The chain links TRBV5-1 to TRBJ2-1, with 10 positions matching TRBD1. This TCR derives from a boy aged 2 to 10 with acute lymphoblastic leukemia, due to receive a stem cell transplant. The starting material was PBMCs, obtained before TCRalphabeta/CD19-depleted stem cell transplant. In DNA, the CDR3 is TGCGCCAGCAGCAATACCGGGACAGGGGTGAGGGCTGAGCAGTTCTTC. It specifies CASSNTGTGVRAEQFF.